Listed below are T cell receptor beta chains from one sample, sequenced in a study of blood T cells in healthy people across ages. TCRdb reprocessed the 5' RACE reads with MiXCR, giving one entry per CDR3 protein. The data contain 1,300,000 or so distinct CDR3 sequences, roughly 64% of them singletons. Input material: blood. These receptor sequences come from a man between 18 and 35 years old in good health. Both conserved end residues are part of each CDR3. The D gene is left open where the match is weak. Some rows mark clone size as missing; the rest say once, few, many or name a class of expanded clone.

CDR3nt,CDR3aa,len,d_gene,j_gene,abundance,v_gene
TGCAGTGCTCCTCCGATTACCGGGACTAGCGGGGGTAACGAGCAGTACTTC,CSAPPITGTSGGNEQYF,17,TRBD2,TRBJ2-7,few,TRBV20-1
TGTGCCAGCAGAAACCGGGACAGGGGCAATCAGCCCCAGCATTTT,CASRNRDRGNQPQHF,15,TRBD1,TRBJ1-5,.,TRBV6-6
TGTGCCAGCAGTTACTCGCAACAGGGGGCCTATGGCTACACCTTC,CASSYSQQGAYGYTF,15,TRBD1,TRBJ1-2,.,TRBV6-5
TGCAGCGTTGAAGCGGTCTATGGCTACACCTTC,CSVEAVYGYTF,11,.,TRBJ1-2,.,TRBV29-1
TGTGCCTGGAGTGGTCAGGGATACTACGAGCAGTACTTC,CAWSGQGYYEQYF,13,.,TRBJ2-7,.,TRBV30
TGTGCCAGCAGCCCGGACGGACTTGGCTCTGGGGCCAACGTCCTGACTTTC,CASSPDGLGSGANVLTF,17,.,TRBJ2-6,once,TRBV4-2
TGCGCCAGCAGCCAAGATCTGGCATCACCCTATGGCTACACCTTC,CASSQDLASPYGYTF,15,.,TRBJ1-2,.,TRBV4-3
TGCAGTGCACCAAAACAGGGGAATGGGCAGTTCTTC,CSAPKQGNGQFF,12,TRBD1,TRBJ2-1,.,TRBV20-1
TGTGCCAGCACCAATTGGGGGGAAGCCTACAATGAGCAGTTCTTC,CASTNWGEAYNEQFF,15,.,TRBJ2-1,.,TRBV5-5
TGCAGCGTTGATATGGGACTAGCGAACGAGCAGTACTTC,CSVDMGLANEQYF,13,TRBD2,TRBJ2-7,few,TRBV29-1
TGTGCCAGCAGTTTTTCTCCGGGACTAAACAATGAGCAGTTCTTC,CASSFSPGLNNEQFF,15,TRBD2,TRBJ2-1,.,TRBV27
TGTGCCAGCAGTTTTTCACGGACGGTGAACACTGAAGCTTTCTTT,CASSFSRTVNTEAFF,15,.,TRBJ1-1,.,TRBV27
TGTGCCAGCTCACCACCGGGAGGGAGGACTGGCACCGGGGAGCTGTTTTTT,CASSPPGGRTGTGELFF,17,TRBD2,TRBJ2-2,.,TRBV18
TGCAGTGCTAGTATCGAGTCTGGGGTCACAGATACGCAGTATTTT,CSASIESGVTDTQYF,15,.,TRBJ2-3,.,TRBV20-1
TGTGCCAGCAGTATGAACAGGGGGGTAGGAGGCTACACCTTC,CASSMNRGVGGYTF,14,TRBD1,TRBJ1-2,.,TRBV28
TGTGCCAGCAGCACCGGACAGGAGAATAATGAAAAACTGTTTTTT,CASSTGQENNEKLFF,15,TRBD1,TRBJ1-4,few,TRBV13
TGCAGTGCTGCCTGGACTAGCGGGAGGCTCGTCGGTGAGCAGTTCTTC,CSAAWTSGRLVGEQFF,16,TRBD2,TRBJ2-1,.,TRBV20-1
TGCGCCAGCAGCCAAGCAGGGGTCGGGTCACCCCTCCACTTT,CASSQAGVGSPLHF,14,.,TRBJ1-6,few,TRBV4-1
TGTGCCAGCAGCGTAACGCCGATCCAAGATACGCAGTATTTT,CASSVTPIQDTQYF,14,.,TRBJ2-3,once,TRBV7-8
TGTGCCAGCAGTTTATCGGCGGGAGCGAGCTCCTACGAGCAGTACTTC,CASSLSAGASSYEQYF,16,TRBD2,TRBJ2-7,few,TRBV27
TGTGCCAGCAGCTACGGGGACTTGTACACTGAAGCTTTCTTT,CASSYGDLYTEAFF,14,.,TRBJ1-1,few,TRBV27
TGTGCCAGCAGTTTATGGTCTAGCGGACTGTACAATGAGCAGTTCTTC,CASSLWSSGLYNEQFF,16,TRBD2,TRBJ2-1,.,TRBV12-3/TRBV12-4
TGTGCCTCCAGACCGCACTCTGGAAACACCATATATTTT,CASRPHSGNTIYF,13,.,TRBJ1-3,few,TRBV27
TGCGCCAGCAGTGACCCCCGCGTAGCGGGGGAGACCCAGTACTTC,CASSDPRVAGETQYF,15,TRBD2,TRBJ2-5,.,TRBV10-1
TGTGCCAGCAGTTTACTATCGACGATTTCAGGGTCGGGGGAGCAGTTCTTC,CASSLLSTISGSGEQFF,17,.,TRBJ2-1,.,TRBV12-3/TRBV12-4
TGTGCCATCAATGTACTAGCGGGAGGCACAGATACGCAGTATTTT,CAINVLAGGTDTQYF,15,TRBD2,TRBJ2-3,.,TRBV10-3
TGTGCCAGCAGCTTAGATCGGAGGGCAGGGGGGCAAGAGACCCAGTACTTC,CASSLDRRAGGQETQYF,17,.,TRBJ2-5,few,TRBV11-2
TGTGCCAGCAGTGACTCGGACACCTACGAGCAGTACTTC,CASSDSDTYEQYF,13,.,TRBJ2-7,many,TRBV6-2/TRBV6-3
TGTGCCAGCGCTAGCGGGGCCTACAATGAGCAGTACTTC,CASASGAYNEQYF,13,TRBD2,TRBJ2-7,.,TRBV6-5
TGTGCCAGCAACCTAGGGGACGGACTATACAATGAGCAGTTCTTC,CASNLGDGLYNEQFF,15,.,TRBJ2-1,.,TRBV28
TGTGCCATCAGTGAGTCGGGTGTTAATTATCAAGAGACCCAGTACTTC,CAISESGVNYQETQYF,16,.,TRBJ2-5,.,TRBV10-3
TGTGCCAGCAGCAAAGTTAGTGAGGAGAAGGGCACTGAAGCTTTCTTT,CASSKVSEEKGTEAFF,16,.,TRBJ1-1,.,TRBV21-1
TGCGCCAGCAGCCGAGGTCCCGGGACGGTTTCTGAAAAACTGTTTTTT,CASSRGPGTVSEKLFF,16,.,TRBJ1-4,.,TRBV4-1
TGTGCCAGCAGTGAATTTGAAGGAGTCGGGGACGAGCAGTACTTC,CASSEFEGVGDEQYF,15,.,TRBJ2-7,.,TRBV25-1
TGCGCCAGCAGTGATGGACAGGGGGCGCGGAACATTCAGTACTTC,CASSDGQGARNIQYF,15,TRBD1,TRBJ2-4,once,TRBV10-1
TGCGCCACCTCACCAGGGACTAGCGGTTACAATGAGCAGTTCTTC,CATSPGTSGYNEQFF,15,TRBD2,TRBJ2-1,.,TRBV10-2
TGTGCCAGCAGCAAACAGGGAGGGGCTGAAGCTTTCTTT,CASSKQGGAEAFF,13,.,TRBJ1-1,.,TRBV27
TGCGCCAGCAGCTACGATTGGTCCTCCGGGGAGCTGTTTTTT,CASSYDWSSGELFF,14,.,TRBJ2-2,.,TRBV5-1
TGTGCCAGCAGCCACAGGGGCTCCCCTTATGGCTACACCTTC,CASSHRGSPYGYTF,14,.,TRBJ1-2,.,TRBV14
TGCGCCAGCAGATACGGACACACGACTTACTACGAGCAGTACTTC,CASRYGHTTYYEQYF,15,.,TRBJ2-7,few,TRBV4-1
TGTGCCAGCAGCTCGCCTAGCGGGAGGATCTCCTACAATGAGCAGTTCTTC,CASSSPSGRISYNEQFF,17,TRBD2,TRBJ2-1,.,TRBV4-2
TGTGCCAGCAGAGCCGCTTCATCCTACGAGCAGTACTTC,CASRAASSYEQYF,13,.,TRBJ2-7,.,TRBV7-2
TGCAGCGCTGGGGGGGCCCACACTGAAGCTTTCTTT,CSAGGAHTEAFF,12,.,TRBJ1-1,.,TRBV20-1
TGTGCCAGCAGTGAACCGTCGAGCAGGGGGGGGATCTATGGCTACACCTTC,CASSEPSSRGGIYGYTF,17,TRBD1,TRBJ1-2,.,TRBV6-1
TGTGCCATCAGGGGACTAGCGGGAGGCCTCAACAATGAGCAGTTCTTC,CAIRGLAGGLNNEQFF,16,TRBD2,TRBJ2-1,.,TRBV10-3